This T cell receptor (beta chain) originates from a study of metastatic and nonmetastatic thyroid tumors. About the study: It was across blood and tumor or nodule tissue from malignant and benign thyroid patients that repertoires were compared.

This clone has ten or more counts. Patients had received no treatment of any kind before thyroid surgery. The authors' processing: The study took CDR3 differences across clinicopathological groups and made a distant-metastasis classifier for papillary thyroid cancer from them. MiXCR re-clonotyped the PCR reads for TCRdb. The V and J calls were determined by TCRdb, not by the authors. The sample holds approximately 21,000 clones, more than 25% seen once. CDR3 length: 19 residues. The germline V gene has CDR1 SGHDT and CDR2 YYEEEE. V was pared by 2 bases and J by 2 bases, with 14 bases of the junction left unmatched.

The sample was blood. V is TRBV5-6 and J is TRBJ1-4; 8 positions agree with TRBD1. This TCR derives from a female donor with papillary thyroid cancer or a benign thyroid nodule (not recorded which). Some clones in this sample may be carry-over from other donors' samples. CDR3 in amino acids: CASSLNPRGPGSTNEKLFF. DNA of the CDR3: TGTGCCAGCAGCTTAAACCCCAGGGGGCCTGGATCGACTAATGAAAAACTGTTTTTT.